This TCR beta chain was captured in a study of blood T cell repertoires in COVID-19. Turning to the study itself: Italy, Spain and the United States were the sources of the convalescent and acute COVID-19 samples. T cells, B-cell-depleted T cells, or PBMCs supplied cDNA or gDNA.

Per the original methods: For nucleated cells, counts were estimated from reference gene primer amplification. Sequenced by immunoSEQ multiplex PCR; TCRdb stores in-frame clones only, minus some. For V, J and clone size, that table is used; D and trimming come from the DNA. The sample yields tens of thousands of clones, about 83% seen once. This clone was counted ten times or more. Seattle patient enrollment occurred during active infection, with longitudinal follow-up thereafter. This CDR3 spans 15 amino acids. V gave up 8 bases and J gave up 4 bases, with 20 bases separating them. CDR1 and CDR2 from the germline V gene are MNHEY and SVGAGI.

The clonotype comes from a man over 45 with COVID-19, enrolled during active disease. The chain is built from TRBV6-5 and TRBJ1-2; D is unresolved. Sequencing was carried out using peripheral blood. In nucleotides, the CDR3 is TGTGCCAGCGTCCGGGCGTCCGGAGAGGGCTATGGCTACACCTTC. It specifies CASVRASGEGYGYTF.